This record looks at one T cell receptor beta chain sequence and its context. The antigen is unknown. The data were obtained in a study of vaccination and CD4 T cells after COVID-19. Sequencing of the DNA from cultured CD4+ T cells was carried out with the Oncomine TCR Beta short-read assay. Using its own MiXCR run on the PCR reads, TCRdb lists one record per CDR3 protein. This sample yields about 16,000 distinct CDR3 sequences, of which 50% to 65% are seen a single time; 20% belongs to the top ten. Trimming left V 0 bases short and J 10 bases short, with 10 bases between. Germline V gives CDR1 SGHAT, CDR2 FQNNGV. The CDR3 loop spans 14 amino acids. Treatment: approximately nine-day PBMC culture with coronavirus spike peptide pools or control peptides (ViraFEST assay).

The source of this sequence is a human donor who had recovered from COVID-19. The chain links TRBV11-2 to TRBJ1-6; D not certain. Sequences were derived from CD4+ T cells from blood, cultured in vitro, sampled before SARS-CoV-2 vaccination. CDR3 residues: CASSLDRSRSPLHF. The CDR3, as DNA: TGTGCCAGCAGCTTAGATCGTAGTAGATCACCCCTCCACTTT.